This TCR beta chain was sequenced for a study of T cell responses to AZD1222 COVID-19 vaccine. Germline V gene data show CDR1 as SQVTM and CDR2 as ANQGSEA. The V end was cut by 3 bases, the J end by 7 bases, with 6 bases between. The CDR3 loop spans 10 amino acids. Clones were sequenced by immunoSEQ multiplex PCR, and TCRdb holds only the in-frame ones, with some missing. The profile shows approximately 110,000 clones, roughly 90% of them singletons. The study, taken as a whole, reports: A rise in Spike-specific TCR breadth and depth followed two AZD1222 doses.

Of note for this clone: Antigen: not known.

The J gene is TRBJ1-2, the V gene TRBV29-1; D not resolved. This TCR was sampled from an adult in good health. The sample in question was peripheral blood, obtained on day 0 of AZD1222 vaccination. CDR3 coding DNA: TGCAGCGTTGATATAGGTGGCTACACCTTC. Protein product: CSVDIGGYTF. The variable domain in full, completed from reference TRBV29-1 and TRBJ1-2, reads SAVISQKPSRDICQRGTSLTIQCQVDSQVTMMFWYRQQPGQSLTLIATANQGSEATYESGFVIDKFPISRPNLTFSTLTVSNMSPEDSSIYLCSVDIGGYTFGSGTRLTVV.